This is a list of T cell receptor beta chains from one sample in a study of T cell responses to AZD1222 COVID-19 vaccine. The data were produced by immunoSEQ multiplex PCR, yet TCRdb's version contains in-frame clones alone and is incomplete. The sample holds more than 100,000 clones, 85% seen once. This material consisted of peripheral blood, taken 28 days after the second dose of the MenACWY control vaccine. The source is an adult who received the MenACWY meningococcal vaccine as a control. Both conserved end residues are trimmed from each CDR3.

v_call	cdr3_aa
TRBV19	ASRIGDGSYEQY
TRBV28	ASSFSPGGLGQPQH
TRBV7-3	ASSLTGGDTEAF
TRBV3-1/TRBV3-2	ASSPLGTGSNYGYT
TRBV9	ASSATGTGEEKLF
TRBV18	ASSLGQGNPEAF
TRBV19	ASLRTGSGRSEAF
TRBV28	ASTKARGGRNEKLF
TRBV27	ASSPSGYEQY
TRBV5-8	ASTRRDSNSPLH
TRBV18	ASSTGVGDEQF
TRBV7-9	ASSLFSPLH
TRBV12-5	ASGLFSGTANTGELF
TRBV11-2	ASSLLTEAF
TRBV29-1	SGSDRYTGELF
TRBV19	ASSIDQAEAF
TRBV5-4	ASNRDPNQPQH
TRBV15	ATRVQGYTGELF
TRBV19	ASSPRREGDRQPQH
TRBV6-5	ASREGRRNEKLF
TRBV27	ASSTGADATNEKLF
TRBV27	ASSFIRFTDTQY
TRBV19	ASSPLLAGRNNEQF
TRBV6-5	ASRIGGQFSYGYT
TRBV7-3	ASSSWGTDTQY
TRBV12-3/TRBV12-4	ASSLSRGEGH
TRBV6-6	ASTTPGLAAYEQY
TRBV9	ASSVVGDTQY
TRBV4-2	ASSQLISGANVLT
TRBV4-3	ASSRGTGGDSTGELF
TRBV27	ASSLMAPQFAEAF
TRBV5-4	ASSAPGQPQH
TRBV10-3	AISESGQGKTGGYT
TRBV15	ATSRWDRGRETQY
TRBV28	ASSFDWSGHQPQH
TRBV5-6	ASSLDGGRRNQPQH
TRBV28	ASATGGQGRTEAF
TRBV28	ASSSQGGASNEQY
TRBV28	ASSSGVYGYT
TRBV6-5	ASSYMEYNSPLH
TRBV6-5	ASSYFGTKGTEAF
TRBV6-5	ASSSTSGGTDTQY
TRBV2	ASSEPPGTGELF
TRBV2	ASSEYYEQY
TRBV24-1	ATSDPRTGDTEAF
TRBV7-2	ASSLVGTVSYEQY
TRBV9	ASSVGRTIYGYT
TRBV5-1	ASSLYGVSNTEAF
TRBV13	ASSFFSGREAYEQY
TRBV2	ASSFLAGGDYGYT